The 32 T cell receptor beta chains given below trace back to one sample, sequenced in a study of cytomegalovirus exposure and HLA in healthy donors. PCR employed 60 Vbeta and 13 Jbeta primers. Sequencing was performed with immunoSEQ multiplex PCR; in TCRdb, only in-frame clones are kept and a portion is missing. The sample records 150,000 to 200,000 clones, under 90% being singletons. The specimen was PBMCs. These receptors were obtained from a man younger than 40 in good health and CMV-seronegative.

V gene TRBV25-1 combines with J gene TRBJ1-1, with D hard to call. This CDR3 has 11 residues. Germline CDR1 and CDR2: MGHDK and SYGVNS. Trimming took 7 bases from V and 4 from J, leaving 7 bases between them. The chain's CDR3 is CASMRGTEAFF. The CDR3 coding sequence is TGTGCCAGCATGCGCGGCACTGAAGCTTTCTTT.

CDR3 residues: CASSQERRGYTF. DNA of the CDR3: TGTGCCAGCAGCCAAGAAAGGAGGGGCTACACCTTC. This chain joins TRBV14 and TRBJ1-2; the D is unclear. Germline assignment: CDR1 SGHDN and CDR2 FVKESK. Trimming took off 0 bases at V and 8 bases at J, with 7 bases between the two ends. This CDR3 is 12 amino acids long.

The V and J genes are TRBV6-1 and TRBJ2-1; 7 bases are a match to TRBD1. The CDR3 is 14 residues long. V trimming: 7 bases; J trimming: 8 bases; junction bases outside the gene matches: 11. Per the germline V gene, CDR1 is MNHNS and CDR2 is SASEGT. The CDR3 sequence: CASIDRTGGYEQFF. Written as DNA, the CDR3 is TGTGCCAGCATTGATCGGACAGGAGGTTATGAGCAGTTCTTC.

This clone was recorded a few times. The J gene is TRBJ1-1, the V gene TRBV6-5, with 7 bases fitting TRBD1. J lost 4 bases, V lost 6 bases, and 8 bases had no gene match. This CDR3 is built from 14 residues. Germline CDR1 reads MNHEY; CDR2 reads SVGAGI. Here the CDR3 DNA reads TGTGCCAGCAGACTAGACAGGGTGAGCACTGAAGCTTTCTTT. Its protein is CASRLDRVSTEAFF.

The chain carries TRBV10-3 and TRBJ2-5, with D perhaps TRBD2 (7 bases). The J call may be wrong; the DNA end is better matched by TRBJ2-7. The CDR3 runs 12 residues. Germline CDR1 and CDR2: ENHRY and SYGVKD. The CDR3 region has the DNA TGTGCCATCAGACAGGGAGGGTACGAGCAGTACTTC. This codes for CAIRQGGYEQYF.

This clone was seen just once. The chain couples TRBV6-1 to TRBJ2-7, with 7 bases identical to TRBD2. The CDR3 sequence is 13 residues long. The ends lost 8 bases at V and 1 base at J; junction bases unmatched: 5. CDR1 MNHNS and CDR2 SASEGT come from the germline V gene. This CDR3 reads CASSREFSYEQYF. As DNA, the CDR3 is TGTGCCAGCTCGCGGGAGTTTTCCTACGAGCAGTACTTC.

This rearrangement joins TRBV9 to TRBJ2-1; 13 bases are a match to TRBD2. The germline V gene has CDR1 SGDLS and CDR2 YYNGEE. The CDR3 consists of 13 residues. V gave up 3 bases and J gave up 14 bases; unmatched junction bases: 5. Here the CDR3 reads CASSDRTSGSEFF. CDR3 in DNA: TGTGCCAGCAGCGATAGGACTAGCGGGAGTGAGTTCTTC.

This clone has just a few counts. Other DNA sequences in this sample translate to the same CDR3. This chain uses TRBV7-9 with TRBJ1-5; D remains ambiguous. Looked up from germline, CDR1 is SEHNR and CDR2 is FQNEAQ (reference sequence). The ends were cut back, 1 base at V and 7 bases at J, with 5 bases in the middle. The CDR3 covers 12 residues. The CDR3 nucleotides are TGTGCCAGCAGCTTAGGCGGGCAGCCCCAGCATTTT. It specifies CASSLGGQPQHF. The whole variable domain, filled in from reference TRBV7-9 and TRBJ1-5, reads DTGVSQNPRHKITKRGQNVTFRCDPISEHNRLYWYRQTLGQGPEFLTYFQNEAQLEKSRLLSDRFSAERPKGSFSTLEIQRTEQGDSAMYLCASSLGGQPQHFGDGTRLSIL.

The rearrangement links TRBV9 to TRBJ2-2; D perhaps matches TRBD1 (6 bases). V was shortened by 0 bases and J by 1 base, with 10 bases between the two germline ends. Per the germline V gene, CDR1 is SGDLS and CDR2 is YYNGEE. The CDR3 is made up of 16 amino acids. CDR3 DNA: TGTGCCAGCAGCGTAGTGGGGGCAAGGAACACCGGGGAGCTGTTTTTT. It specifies CASSVVGARNTGELFF. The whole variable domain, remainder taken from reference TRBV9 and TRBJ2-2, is DSGVTQTPKHLITATGQRVTLRCSPRSGDLSVYWYQQSLDQGLQFLIQYYNGEERAKGNILERFSAQQFPDLHSELNLSSLELGDSALYFCASSVVGARNTGELFFGEGSRLTVL.

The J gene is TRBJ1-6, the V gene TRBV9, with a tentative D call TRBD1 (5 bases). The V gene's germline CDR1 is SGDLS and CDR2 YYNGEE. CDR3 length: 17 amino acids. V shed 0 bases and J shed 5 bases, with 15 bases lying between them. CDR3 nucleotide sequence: TGTGCCAGCAGCGTAGGGGGCCGGGAGGGTCATAATTCACCCCTCCACTTT. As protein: CASSVGGREGHNSPLHF.

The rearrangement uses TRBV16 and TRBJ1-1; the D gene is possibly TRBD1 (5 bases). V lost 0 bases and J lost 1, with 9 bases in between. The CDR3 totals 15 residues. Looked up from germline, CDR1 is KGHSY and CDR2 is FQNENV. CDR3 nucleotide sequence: TGTGCCAGCAGCCAATCGAGCGGGGGGAACACTGAAGCTTTCTTT. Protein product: CASSQSSGGNTEAFF.

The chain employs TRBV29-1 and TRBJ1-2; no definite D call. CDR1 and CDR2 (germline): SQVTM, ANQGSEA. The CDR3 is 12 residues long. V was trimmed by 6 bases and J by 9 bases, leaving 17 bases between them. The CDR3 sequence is CSVSNLRGSYTF. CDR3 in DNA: TGCAGCGTATCCAACTTGCGAGGTAGCTACACCTTC.

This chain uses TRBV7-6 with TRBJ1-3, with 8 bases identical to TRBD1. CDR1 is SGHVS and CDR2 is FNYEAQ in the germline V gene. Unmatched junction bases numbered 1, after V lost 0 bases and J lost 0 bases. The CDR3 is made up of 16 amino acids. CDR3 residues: CASSLAGQASGNTIYF. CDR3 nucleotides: TGTGCCAGCAGCTTAGCGGGACAGGCCTCTGGAAACACCATATATTTT. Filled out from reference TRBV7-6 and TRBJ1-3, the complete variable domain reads GAGVSQSPRYKVTKRGQDVALRCDPISGHVSLYWYRQALGQGPEFLTYFNYEAQQDKSGLPNDRFSAERPEGSISTLTIQRTEQRDSAMYRCASSLAGQASGNTIYFGEGSWLTVV.

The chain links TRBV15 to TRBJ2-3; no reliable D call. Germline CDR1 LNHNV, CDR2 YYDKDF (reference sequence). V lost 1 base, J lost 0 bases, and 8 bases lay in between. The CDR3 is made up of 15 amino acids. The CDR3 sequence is CATSRAATSTDTQYF. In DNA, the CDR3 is TGTGCCACCAGCAGAGCCGCCACTAGCACAGATACGCAGTATTTT.

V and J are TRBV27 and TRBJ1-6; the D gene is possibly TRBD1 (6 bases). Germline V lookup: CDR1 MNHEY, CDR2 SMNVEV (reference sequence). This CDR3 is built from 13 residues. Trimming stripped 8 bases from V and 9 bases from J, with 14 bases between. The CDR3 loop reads CASGARGSSPLHF. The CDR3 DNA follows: TGTGCCAGCGGGGCCAGGGGTTCTTCACCCCTCCACTTT.

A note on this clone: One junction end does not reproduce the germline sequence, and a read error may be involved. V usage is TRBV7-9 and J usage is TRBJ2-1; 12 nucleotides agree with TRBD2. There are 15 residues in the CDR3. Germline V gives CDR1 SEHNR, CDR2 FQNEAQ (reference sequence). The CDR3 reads CASSLAGGPINEQFF. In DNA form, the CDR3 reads TGTGCCAGCAGCCTAGCGGGAGGGCCGATCAATGAGCAGTTCTTC.

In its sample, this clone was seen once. The CDR3 sequence: CASSLGTSGYEQYF. The CDR3 nucleotides read TGTGCCAGCAGCCTTGGGACTAGCGGCTACGAGCAGTACTTC. This sequence joins TRBV11-2 and TRBJ2-7, with 11 bases fitting TRBD2. J lost 3 bases, V lost 5 bases, and 3 bases had no gene match. CDR1 and CDR2 (germline): SGHAT, FQNNGV. The CDR3 runs to 14 residues.

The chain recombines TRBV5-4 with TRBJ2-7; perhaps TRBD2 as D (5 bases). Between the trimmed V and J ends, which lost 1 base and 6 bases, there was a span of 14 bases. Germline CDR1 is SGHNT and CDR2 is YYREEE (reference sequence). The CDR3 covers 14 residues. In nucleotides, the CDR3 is TGTGCCAGCAGCTTGCGGCGGGCCCATGGCGAGCAGTACTTC. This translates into CASSLRRAHGEQYF.

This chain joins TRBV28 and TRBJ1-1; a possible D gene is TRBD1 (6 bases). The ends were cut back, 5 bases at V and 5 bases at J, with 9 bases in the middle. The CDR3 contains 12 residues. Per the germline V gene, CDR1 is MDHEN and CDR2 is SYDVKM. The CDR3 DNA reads TGTGCCAGCAGTATACAGGGTACTGAAGCTTTCTTT. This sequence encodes CASSIQGTEAFF. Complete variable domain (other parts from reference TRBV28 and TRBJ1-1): DVKVTQSSRYLVKRTGEKVFLECVQDMDHENMFWYRQDPGLGLRLIYFSYDVKMKEKGDIPEGYSVSREKKERFSLILESASTNQTSMYLCASSIQGTEAFFGQGTRLTVV.

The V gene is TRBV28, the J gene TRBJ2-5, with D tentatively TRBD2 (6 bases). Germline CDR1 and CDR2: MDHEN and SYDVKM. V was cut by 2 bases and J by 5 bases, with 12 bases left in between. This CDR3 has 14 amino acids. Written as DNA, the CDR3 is TGTGCCAGCAGTTTAGAGGGAGGCTTGGAGACCCAGTACTTC. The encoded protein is CASSLEGGLETQYF.

CDR3 nucleotides: TGTGCCACCGCCCCGCCCAGGGGGGACGCGCCCCAGCATTTT. This gives the protein CATAPPRGDAPQHF. V usage is TRBV19 and J usage is TRBJ1-5, with TRBD1 matching 7 bases. With 10 bases clipped from V and 9 bases from J, the junction kept 15 bases outside the gene matches. The CDR3 consists of 14 residues. Looked up from germline, CDR1 is LNHDA and CDR2 is SQIVND (reference sequence). Together with reference TRBV19 and TRBJ1-5, the CDR3 gives the full variable domain: DGGITQSPKYLFRKEGQNVTLSCEQNLNHDAMYWYRQDPGQGLRLIYYSQIVNDFQKGDIAEGYSVSREKKESFPLTVTSAQKNPTAFYLCATAPPRGDAPQHFGDGTRLSIL.

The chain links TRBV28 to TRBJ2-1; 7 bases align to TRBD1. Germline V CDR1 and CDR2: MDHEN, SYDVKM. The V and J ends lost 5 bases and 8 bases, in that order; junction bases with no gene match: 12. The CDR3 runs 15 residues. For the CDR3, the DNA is TGTGCCAGCAGTGGAAGGGGGCATGGGGATCATGAGCAGTTCTTC. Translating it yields CASSGRGHGDHEQFF.

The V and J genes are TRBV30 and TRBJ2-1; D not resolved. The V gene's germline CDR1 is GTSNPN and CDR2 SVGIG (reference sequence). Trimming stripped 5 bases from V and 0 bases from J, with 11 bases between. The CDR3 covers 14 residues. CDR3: CAWEIESSYNEQFF. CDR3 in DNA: TGTGCCTGGGAGATAGAGAGCTCCTACAATGAGCAGTTCTTC.

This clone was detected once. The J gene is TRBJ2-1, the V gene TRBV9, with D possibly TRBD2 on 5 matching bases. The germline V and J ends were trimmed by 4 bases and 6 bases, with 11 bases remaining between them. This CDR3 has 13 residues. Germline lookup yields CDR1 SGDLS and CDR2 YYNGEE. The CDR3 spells CASSWTEANEQFF. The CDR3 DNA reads TGTGCCAGCAGCTGGACTGAGGCCAATGAGCAGTTCTTC.

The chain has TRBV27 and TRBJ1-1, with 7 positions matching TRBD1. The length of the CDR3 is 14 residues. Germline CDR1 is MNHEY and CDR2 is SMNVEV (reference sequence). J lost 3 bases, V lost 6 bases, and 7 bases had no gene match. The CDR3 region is CASSLGGQYTEAFF. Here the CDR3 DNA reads TGTGCCAGCAGCCTAGGGGGCCAGTACACTGAAGCTTTCTTT.

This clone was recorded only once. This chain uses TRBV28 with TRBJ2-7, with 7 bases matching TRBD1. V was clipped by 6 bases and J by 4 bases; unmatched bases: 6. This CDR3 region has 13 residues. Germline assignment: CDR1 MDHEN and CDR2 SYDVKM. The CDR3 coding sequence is TGTGCCAGCAGACCCGACAGGGCTTACGAGCAGTACTTC. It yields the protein CASRPDRAYEQYF.

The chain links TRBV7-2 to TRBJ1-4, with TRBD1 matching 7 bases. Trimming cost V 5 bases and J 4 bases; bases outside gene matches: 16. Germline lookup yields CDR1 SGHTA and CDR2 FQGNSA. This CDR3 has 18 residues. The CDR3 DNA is TGTGCCAGCAGCACTCCAGCGGTGGCAGGGGGGAATAATGAAAAACTGTTTTTT. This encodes CASSTPAVAGGNNEKLFF.

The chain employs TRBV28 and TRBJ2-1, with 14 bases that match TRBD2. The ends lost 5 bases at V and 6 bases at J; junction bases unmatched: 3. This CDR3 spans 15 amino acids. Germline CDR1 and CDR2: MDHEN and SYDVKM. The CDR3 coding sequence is TGTGCCAGCAGTCTAGGGACTAGCGGGGGCAATGAGCAGTTCTTC. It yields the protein CASSLGTSGGNEQFF.

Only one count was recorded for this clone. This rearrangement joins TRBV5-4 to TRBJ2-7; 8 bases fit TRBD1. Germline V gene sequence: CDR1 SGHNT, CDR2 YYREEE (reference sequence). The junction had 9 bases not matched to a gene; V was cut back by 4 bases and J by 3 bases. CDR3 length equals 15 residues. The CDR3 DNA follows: TGTGCCAGCAGCCCGTCGACAGGGGTGGACTACGAGCAGTACTTC. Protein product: CASSPSTGVDYEQYF.

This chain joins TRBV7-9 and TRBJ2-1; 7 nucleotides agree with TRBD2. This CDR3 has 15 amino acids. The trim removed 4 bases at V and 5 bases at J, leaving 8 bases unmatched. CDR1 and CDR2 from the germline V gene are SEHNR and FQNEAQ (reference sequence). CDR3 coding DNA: TGTGCCAGCAGCTGGGTGAGGGAGGGAGACAATGAGCAGTTCTTC. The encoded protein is CASSWVREGDNEQFF.

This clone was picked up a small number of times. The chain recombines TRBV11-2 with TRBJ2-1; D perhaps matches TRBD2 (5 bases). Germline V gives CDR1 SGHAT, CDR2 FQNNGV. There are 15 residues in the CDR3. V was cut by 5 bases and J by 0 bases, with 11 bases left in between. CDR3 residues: CASSVIGNSYNEQFF. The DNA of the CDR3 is TGTGCCAGCAGCGTTATCGGGAACTCCTACAATGAGCAGTTCTTC.

CDR3 sequence reads: CASSWDRGFGTQYF. The CDR3 nucleotides are TGTGCCAGCAGCTGGGACAGGGGTTTTGGGACCCAGTACTTC. This chain uses TRBV7-9 with TRBJ2-5; 10 nucleotides align to TRBD1. Trimming cost V 4 bases and J 7 bases; bases outside gene matches: 6. CDR3 length: 14 amino acids. Germline-derived CDR1 and CDR2 are SEHNR and FQNEAQ (reference sequence).